This entry describes one T cell receptor beta chain. These data belong to a study of cytotoxic CD8 clonotypes in ibrutinib-treated CLL. Generated by immunoSEQ multiplex PCR, the TCRdb table keeps only in-frame clones and is missing some. The sample has nearly 100,000 clones; 60% to 80% are singletons. Germline CDR1 and CDR2: SGHRS and YFSETQ. V was clipped by 8 bases and J by 6 bases; unmatched bases: 6. The CDR3 covers 14 residues. The sample in question was PBMCs, obtained after 12 months of ibrutinib treatment. V is TRBV5-1 and J is TRBJ2-3, with 13 bases that match TRBD2. This sequence was found in a human donor with chronic lymphocytic leukemia. In DNA form, the CDR3 reads TGCGCCAGTATCGGACTAGCGGGGGTTGATACGCAGTATTTT. Translation gives CASIGLAGVDTQYF.